Below are 6 T cell receptor beta chains sequenced from a single sample in a study of a mutant IDH1 vaccine in newly diagnosed glioma. Method: immunoSEQ multiplex PCR; TCRdb's copy keeps in-frame clones and lacks some. The table lists roughly 86,000 clones, approximately 75% of them singletons. Indicated time point: week 47, end of study. Every vaccine dose comprised 300 ug of mutant IDH1 20-mer peptide plus topical imiquimod. No antigen has been assigned to these receptors. Source: PBMCs, taken from a glioma patient whose treatment included an IDH1 peptide vaccine. The source of these receptors is a middle-aged man with glioma.

The chain uses TRBV11-3 and TRBJ2-6; no reliable D call. Trimming removed 5 bases at V and 5 bases at J, with 16 bases between. Germline values: CDR1 SGHNT, CDR2 YENEEA. The length of the CDR3 is 16 residues. CDR3 in amino acids: CASSGAPGSRANVLTF. CDR3 bases: TGTGCCAGCAGCGGAGCCCCCGGATCTAGGGCCAACGTCCTGACTTTC.

The chain joins TRBV7-2 to TRBJ2-5, with D perhaps given as TRBD1 or TRBD2 (5 bases each). CDR1 SGHTA and CDR2 FQGNSA come from the germline V gene. Trimming stripped 3 bases from V and 4 bases from J, with 15 bases between. The CDR3 extends over 15 amino acids. The CDR3 bases are TGTGCCAGCAGCTTCTCCTTCAGGGAGCCAGAGACCCAGTACTTC. Amino acids: CASSFSFREPETQYF.

In this sample, this clone turned up once. The genes are TRBV28 and TRBJ1-2; weak D call: TRBD1 (5 bases). V was clipped by 2 bases and J by 5 bases, with 9 bases between them. Germline CDR1 is MDHEN and CDR2 is SYDVKM. This CDR3 comprises 13 residues. CDR3 in amino acids: CASSLGTSYGYTF. CDR3 coding DNA: TGTGCCAGCAGTTTAGGGACTAGTTATGGCTACACCTTC.

The genes are TRBV7-9 and TRBJ2-7, with TRBD2 as a possible D gene (5 bases). This CDR3 comprises 14 residues. With 1 base removed from V and 6 bases from J, the gap between germline ends came to 13 bases. Germline assignment: CDR1 SEHNR and CDR2 FQNEAQ (reference sequence). In DNA, the CDR3 is TGTGCCAGCAGCTTAGGACTAAAAGTGGGCGAGCAGTACTTC. This sequence encodes CASSLGLKVGEQYF.

The count of this clone is one. V is TRBV7-6 and J is TRBJ2-7; D is tentatively TRBD1 or TRBD2 (6 bases each). Trimming shortened V by 5 bases and J by 7 bases, and 12 bases separated the two germline ends. Per the germline V gene, CDR1 is SGHVS and CDR2 is FNYEAQ. CDR3 length equals 12 residues. This CDR3 is CASSETRGEQYF. CDR3 DNA: TGTGCCAGCAGCGAGACTAGGGGGGAGCAGTACTTC. Filled out from reference TRBV7-6 and TRBJ2-7, the complete variable domain reads GAGVSQSPRYKVTKRGQDVALRCDPISGHVSLYWYRQALGQGPEFLTYFNYEAQQDKSGLPNDRFSAERPEGSISTLTIQRTEQRDSAMYRCASSETRGEQYFGPGTRLTVT.

In this sample, this clone turned up once. This chain connects TRBV28 to TRBJ1-2; TRBD1 might be the D (6 bases). Germline-derived CDR1 and CDR2 are MDHEN and SYDVKM. V was shortened by 5 bases and J by 1 base, with 11 bases between the two germline ends. The CDR3 spans 14 residues. CDR3 residues: CASSPGTFNYGYTF. CDR3 DNA sequence: TGTGCCAGCAGTCCCGGGACATTTAACTATGGCTACACCTTC.